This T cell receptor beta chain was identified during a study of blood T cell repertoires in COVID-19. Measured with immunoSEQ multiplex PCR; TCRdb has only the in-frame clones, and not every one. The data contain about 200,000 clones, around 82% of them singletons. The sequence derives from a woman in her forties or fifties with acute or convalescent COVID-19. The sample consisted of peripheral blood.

The DNA of the CDR3 is TGTGCCAGCAGTGATGGACTATCCACAGATACGCAGTATTTT. It codes for CASSDGLSTDTQYF. The V gene is TRBV2, the J gene TRBJ2-3; perhaps TRBD2 as D (6 bases). CDR3 length: 14 amino acids. The ends were cut back, 3 bases at V and 2 bases at J, with 9 bases in the middle. CDR1 and CDR2 from the germline V gene are SNHLY and FYNNEI. Filled out from reference TRBV2 and TRBJ2-3, the complete variable domain reads EPEVTQTPSHQVTQMGQEVILRCVPISNHLYFYWYRQILGQKVEFLVSFYNNEISEKSEIFDDQFSVERPDGSNFTLKIRSTKLEDSAMYFCASSDGLSTDTQYFGPGTRLTVL.